This T cell receptor (beta chain) was identified during a study of shared clonotypes between healthy human individuals (dated by TCRdb to the early 2020s). Context from the whole study: The cohort included three men and two women between 18 and 49 years of age. Per donor, three plates each were used for CD4 naive and CD4 memory, two for CD8 naive, and one for CD8 memory. Blood TCR repertoires of a handful of healthy adults were deeply sequenced to estimate repertoire size and the extent of clonotype sharing between individuals. To increase sequencing depth and limit assay-specific biases, different laboratories used diverse techniques to prepare libraries and sequence TCR repertoires. Leukapheresis yielded between about 0.9 and 9.5 billion PBMCs per donor.

This clone turned up a few times. There is no known antigen for this receptor. Per-base qualities were not stored, and no clone one base away is much larger. What the research found in general, with its limitations: Around 5% of naive CD4, 3% to 4% of naive CD8, 2.3% of memory CD4, and more than 0.35% of memory CD8 clonotypes were shared across several donors. Compared with non-shared clonotypes, clonotypes shared by all four sorted-subset donors had higher generation probabilities. Rarefaction of sorted-subset datasets indicated incomplete sequencing despite the large sequencing depth. Sampling was restricted to blood, and TCR repertoires in tissues likely differ from the TCR repertoires found in blood. Estimated clonotype richness was generally larger for naive than for memory subsets. Pairwise subsampling indicated that sequencing depth was expected to affect the degree of clonotype sharing among donors. The genetic and exposure-history diversity represented was limited by the small number of donors.

Donors were healthy HIV-negative adults with no recently reported acute infections or vaccinations. Every donor was a Caucasian adult living in Nashville, Tennessee, USA. Magnetic negative selection was used to enrich CD4+ T cells, after which naive cells were positively selected on CD45RA and the negative fraction became the memory subset. After blood collection by leukapheresis, PBMCs were isolated using Ficoll-Histopaque density gradient centrifugation and then cryopreserved in the vapor phase of liquid nitrogen. Analytical flow cytometry was used to check the purity and quantity of each magnetically sorted T cell population. Genomic DNA was isolated from every sorted fraction and measured by UV absorbance on a Nanodrop 2000c. Using the deep immunoSEQ assay, multiplex PCR amplified TCR CDR3 regions from genomic DNA. For each cell subset, the extracted genomic DNA was distributed evenly across all wells of several immunoSEQ 96-well plates, and each plate served as one replicate. For sorted subsets, each replicate PCR was loaded with roughly 0.2 ug genomic DNA, equivalent to 25,000 to 30,000 T cell genomes. Purified libraries were measured with a Qubit 3.0 fluorometer, size-checked on a Bioanalyzer 2100, and measured again with the KAPA Library Quantification kit. A separate single-read 150-cycle Illumina NextSeq 550 flow cell was used to sequence each immunoSEQ 96-well plate. Turning to the authors' computational methods: Because the immunoSEQ output included only junctional sequences and no quality scores, the filtering could not be the same as the filtering used for full-length reads. To assign V/J genes and CDR3, sequences were annotated using PyIR, a Python wrapper for IgBLAST v1.9, with IMGT germline references. Reads were filtered out if the reads had weak V/J assignments (E-value above 1e-6), no CDR3, stop codons, out-of-frame junctions, or ambiguous translated residues. V3J clonotypes were defined by identical inferred V gene, J gene, and CDR3 amino acid sequence. To compute the percentage overlap between repertoires, the number of shared unique clonotypes was divided by the size of the smaller repertoire. RTK rarefaction, the Chao1 estimator, and Recon v2.1 estimates of unobserved clonotypes were used to assess repertoire richness. Generation probabilities were computed with OLGA for all TCRbeta clonotypes obtained by the gDNA method from several donors. Sourced from immuneACCESS, this table was stored by TCRdb with only in-frame sequences that have V and J called. A share of the clones is absent; for the studies checked, an unresolved V gene accounts for under half, and the remainder has no known explanation. V, J and clone size are those of that table, while D and trimming were read from the DNA. The sample table shows millions of clones, and approximately 95% are seen once. The ten largest clones take up 0.39% of the sample.

At the junction V is shortened by 0 bases and J by 7 bases, with 7 bases in between. From a lookup of the germline V gene (reference sequence), CDR1 and CDR2 are GTSNPN and SVGIG. The CDR3 measures 12 amino acids from cysteine to phenylalanine. Of all the DNA, just the CDR3 is kept, 36 bases in frame from base 1. The V gene is TRBV30 and the J gene is TRBJ1-5; the D gene cannot be resolved reliably. The sequence was collected from a man aged 18 to 29 in good health. Some clones in this sample may be carry-over from other donors' samples. The source material was naive CD4+ T cells from PBMCs. The label giving this sample's cell subset or site can be read as: CD45RA+ positively selected. The CDR3 protein is CAWSVSRQPQHF. The DNA sequence follows: TGTGCCTGGAGTGTAAGTCGCCAGCCCCAGCATTTT.